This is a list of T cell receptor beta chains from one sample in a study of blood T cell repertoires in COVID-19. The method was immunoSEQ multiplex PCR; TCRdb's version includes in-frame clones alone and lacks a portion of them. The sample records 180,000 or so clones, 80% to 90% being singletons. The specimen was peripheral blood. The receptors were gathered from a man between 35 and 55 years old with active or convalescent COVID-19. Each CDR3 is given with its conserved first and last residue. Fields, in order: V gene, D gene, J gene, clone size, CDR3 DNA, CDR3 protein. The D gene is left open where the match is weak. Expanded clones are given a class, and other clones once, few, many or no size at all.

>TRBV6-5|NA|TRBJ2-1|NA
TGTGCCAGCAGTCAAACAGGGAAGGGCTACAATGAGCAGTTCTTC
CASSQTGKGYNEQFF
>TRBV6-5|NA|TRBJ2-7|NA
TGTGCCAGTGTTACGGACAGACTAACCTACGAGCAGTACTTC
CASVTDRLTYEQYF
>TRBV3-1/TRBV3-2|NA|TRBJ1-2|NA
TGTGCCAGCAGCCAAGACCTGGGGCATGGCTACACCTTC
CASSQDLGHGYTF
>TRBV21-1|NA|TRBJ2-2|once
TGTGCCAGCAGCACCCTAATGGGCTCGGGGGAGCTGTTTTTT
CASSTLMGSGELFF
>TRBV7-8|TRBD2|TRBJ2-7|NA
TGTGCCAGCAGCTTAGAAGCGGATTCTAGCGGGGGGCCGAGTGAGCAGTACTTC
CASSLEADSSGGPSEQYF
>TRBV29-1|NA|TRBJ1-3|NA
TGCAGCGTTGAAAGCCCGGGTCCGGGACTGGGAAACACCATATATTTT
CSVESPGPGLGNTIYF
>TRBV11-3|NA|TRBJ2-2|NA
TGTGCCAGCAGCCCTACTCGGGGTCCCACCGGGGAGCTGTTTTTT
CASSPTRGPTGELFF
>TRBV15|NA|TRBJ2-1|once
TGTGCCACCGGCTTCAGGGGGGTAAACAATGAGCAGTTCTTC
CATGFRGVNNEQFF
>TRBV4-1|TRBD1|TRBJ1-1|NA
TGCGCCAGCAGTTCTTCCGGGACAGGGACCCTAACTGAAGCTTTCTTT
CASSSSGTGTLTEAFF
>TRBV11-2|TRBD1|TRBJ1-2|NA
TGTGCCAGCAGCCCCGACAGGGGGGGGATCTATGGCTACACCTTC
CASSPDRGGIYGYTF
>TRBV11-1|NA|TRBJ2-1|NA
TGTGCCAGCAGCCCTATGTACAATGAGCAGTTCTTC
CASSPMYNEQFF
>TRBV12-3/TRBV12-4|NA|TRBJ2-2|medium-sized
TGTGCCAGCACCCGTGCGGGGGAGCTGTTTTTT
CASTRAGELFF
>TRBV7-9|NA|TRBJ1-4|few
TGTGCCAGCAGCTGGTACAGGGCTACAAATGAAAAACTGTTTTTT
CASSWYRATNEKLFF
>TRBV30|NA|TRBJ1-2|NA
TGTGCCTGGAGTGTAACGGCAGGGGCTGGTGGCTACACCTTC
CAWSVTAGAGGYTF
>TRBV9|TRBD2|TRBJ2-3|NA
TGTGCCAGCAGCGTTGGAGCGGGGGGGGGCGCAGATACGCAGTATTTT
CASSVGAGGGADTQYF
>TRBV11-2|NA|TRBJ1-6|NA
TGTGCCAGCAGCACCGAAAGGAGTTCACCCCTCCACTTT
CASSTERSSPLHF
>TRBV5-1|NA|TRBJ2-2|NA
TGCGCCAGCAGCTTGGAGAGAAACACCGGGGAGCTGTTTTTT
CASSLERNTGELFF